Each of the 30 T cell receptor beta chains below was sequenced from the same sample in a study of T-cell reconstitution after alpha-beta-depleted transplantation in children. Preparing the TCRbeta library involved the use of unique molecular identifiers. MiXCR, run by TCRdb on the PCR reads, gives a single entry per CDR3 protein. The sample holds about 97,000 distinct CDR3 sequences, 4.5% to 7.5% seen once. The specimen comprised PBMCs, mostly from graft donor cells, sampled 60 days after TCRalphabeta/CD19-depleted stem cell transplant. The receptor source for this set is a female patient between 2 and 15 years old who had a stem cell transplant for Fanconi anemia, so the T cells may come from the graft donor.

This clonotype is classed as medium-sized (0.01 to 0.1%). V is TRBV27 and J is TRBJ2-3, with 9 positions matching TRBD2. CDR1 and CDR2 (germline): MNHEY, SMNVEV (reference sequence). With V trimmed by 6 bases and J by 0 bases, 4 bases remained unmatched. CDR3 length: 15 residues. The CDR3 nucleotides are TGTGCCAGCAGGCTGGGGACTAGCAGCACAGATACGCAGTATTTT. It translates to CASRLGTSSTDTQYF.

This rearrangement joins TRBV7-8 to TRBJ1-4, with no clear D. This CDR3 is built from 12 residues. Deletions cut 5 bases from V and 5 bases from J, with 6 bases between. CDR1 is SGHVS, CDR2 FQNEAQ, per germline. CDR3 residues: CASSRENEKLFF. CDR3 bases: TGTGCCAGCAGCCGGGAAAATGAAAAACTGTTTTTT. Full variable domain (remainder filled in from reference TRBV7-8 and TRBJ1-4): GAGVSQSPRYKVAKRGQDVALRCDPISGHVSLFWYQQALGQGPEFLTYFQNEAQLDKSGLPSDRFFAERPEGSVSTLKIQRTQQEDSAVYLCASSRENEKLFFGSGTQLSVL.

For the CDR3, the DNA is TGTGCCAGCTCACCGGGGCAGCGCCCCTACGAGCAGTACTTC. Its translation: CASSPGQRPYEQYF. The V call is TRBV18, the J call TRBJ2-7; a possible D gene is TRBD1 (5 bases). V was cut by 3 bases and J by 2 bases, with 11 bases left in between. Germline-derived CDR1 and CDR2 are KGHSH and LQKENI. The CDR3 loop spans 14 amino acids.

This clonotype was found many times. In DNA form, the CDR3 reads TGCGCCAGCAGCTTGCGGAGAATGAACACTGAAGCTTTCTTT. It codes for CASSLRRMNTEAFF. The gene calls are TRBV5-1 and TRBJ1-1, with unresolved D. Per germline, CDR1 SGHRS and CDR2 YFSETQ. Deletions cut 1 base from V and 0 bases from J, with 7 bases between. The CDR3 extends over 14 amino acids.

This clonotype was seen repeatedly, ten times or more. This sequence joins TRBV5-1 and TRBJ2-2, with D perhaps given as TRBD1 or TRBD2 (5 bases each). Trimming stripped 5 bases from V and 0 bases from J, with 11 bases between. Germline V lookup: CDR1 SGHRS, CDR2 YFSETQ. The CDR3 is 15 residues long. In DNA, the CDR3 is TGCGCCAGCAGTCAGGGAGCCTCGAACACCGGGGAGCTGTTTTTT. This codes for CASSQGASNTGELFF.

The rearrangement joins TRBV11-2 to TRBJ1-1; TRBD1 is a possible D gene (6 bases). The CDR3 extends over 14 amino acids. CDR1 SGHAT and CDR2 FQNNGV come from the germline V gene. V gave up 1 base and J gave up 3 bases, with 9 bases separating them. The CDR3 loop is CASSLAGVYTEAFF. The DNA for the CDR3 is TGTGCCAGCAGCTTAGCAGGGGTATACACTGAAGCTTTCTTT.

Many counts were recorded for this clonotype. The V and J genes are TRBV28 and TRBJ2-3; 11 bases are shared with TRBD2. Trimming took 7 bases from V and 3 from J; bases not matched to a gene: 15. This CDR3 has 18 amino acids. Germline assignment: CDR1 MDHEN and CDR2 SYDVKM. The CDR3 DNA follows: TGTGCCAGCATTTTTCCCACTCGACTAGCGGGACCGACAGATACGCAGTATTTT. This sequence encodes CASIFPTRLAGPTDTQYF.

This clonotype was seen ten or more times. The chain has TRBV24-1 and TRBJ2-1, with D unclear. The CDR3 loop spans 14 amino acids. The germline gives CDR1 KGHDR, CDR2 SFDVKD. V was trimmed by 1 base and J by 8 bases, leaving 11 bases between them. CDR3 loop: CATSDFERPYEQFF. DNA of the CDR3: TGTGCCACCAGTGATTTCGAGAGGCCATATGAGCAGTTCTTC.

As regards this clonotype: A single base separates this from a much larger clone, so it may be a read error. The V and J genes are TRBV29-1 and TRBJ2-1, with 10 bases lining up with TRBD2. The CDR3 is 13 amino acids. Trimming at V came to 4 bases and at J to 12 bases, leaving 9 bases not matched to a gene. Germline values: CDR1 SQVTM, CDR2 ANQGSEA. The CDR3 spells CSVGPAGGRGQFF. The CDR3 coding sequence is TGCAGCGTTGGGCCAGCGGGGGGGCGTGGGCAGTTCTTC.

This clonotype was found many times. V is TRBV28 and J is TRBJ2-7, with D possibly being TRBD1 (6 bases). Germline V gene sequence: CDR1 MDHEN, CDR2 SYDVKM. The CDR3 contains 17 residues. With 8 bases removed from V and 0 bases from J, the gap between germline ends came to 23 bases. In DNA form, the CDR3 reads TGTGCCAGCTACCCCCAAACAGGGCCCGCTGGCTCCTACGAGCAGTACTTC. As protein: CASYPQTGPAGSYEQYF.

This clonotype occurred many times. The chain joins TRBV11-2 to TRBJ2-7; 8 nucleotides agree with TRBD1. The CDR3 spans 15 residues. V trimming: 0 bases; J trimming: 3 bases; junction bases outside the gene matches: 4. The germline CDR1 and CDR2 sequences are SGHAT and FQNNGV. As DNA, the CDR3 is TGTGCCAGCAGCTTAGAACAGGGGGAAGGCTACGAGCAGTACTTC. As protein: CASSLEQGEGYEQYF.

V is TRBV20-1 and J is TRBJ2-1; possibly TRBD2 for D (7 bases). Trimming pared 7 bases from V and 0 bases from J, leaving 13 bases between. The germline V gene has CDR1 DFQATT and CDR2 SNEGSKA (reference sequence). This CDR3 spans 14 amino acids. In nucleotides, the CDR3 is TGCAGTGGGGGGCGGGGGAGCTCCTACAATGAGCAGTTCTTC. It translates to CSGGRGSSYNEQFF.

This clonotype was counted at least ten times. V usage is TRBV20-1 and J usage is TRBJ2-3; D not resolved. CDR3 length equals 13 residues. Germline V gives CDR1 DFQATT, CDR2 SNEGSKA (reference sequence). Trimming pared 7 bases from V and 0 bases from J, leaving 11 bases between. CDR3 protein: CSESRKSTDTQYF. As DNA, the CDR3 is TGCAGTGAGTCACGGAAAAGCACAGATACGCAGTATTTT.

This clonotype has ten or more counts. The chain employs TRBV20-1 and TRBJ1-2; 8 positions agree with TRBD1. V shed 5 bases and J 1 base; nucleotides not matched to a gene: 3. CDR1 and CDR2 (germline): DFQATT, SNEGSKA (reference sequence). The CDR3 extends over 13 amino acids. The CDR3 region is CSAEQGGNYGYTF. CDR3 in DNA: TGCAGTGCTGAACAGGGGGGTAACTATGGCTACACCTTC.

The J gene is TRBJ1-2, the V gene TRBV9, with D perhaps matching TRBD1 (6 bases). Trimming took off 2 bases at V and 5 bases at J, with 19 bases between the two ends. Germline V CDR1 and CDR2: SGDLS, YYNGEE. The length of the CDR3 is 16 residues. The CDR3, as DNA: TGTGCCAGCAGCGTCCTCGGAGACAGGACCGAATATGGCTACACCTTC. Amino acid sequence: CASSVLGDRTEYGYTF.

The sample holds many counts of this clonotype. The V gene is TRBV9, the J gene TRBJ2-5, with D tentatively TRBD2 (6 bases). The CDR3 is 14 amino acids. V gave up 0 bases and J gave up 1 base, with 7 bases separating them. Germline CDR1 and CDR2: SGDLS and YYNGEE. CDR3 amino acids: CASSVGGVQETQYF. CDR3 DNA: TGTGCCAGCAGCGTAGGGGGGGTCCAAGAGACCCAGTACTTC.

This clonotype came up many times. This chain uses TRBV7-2 with TRBJ1-2; D may be TRBD1 (5 bases). Per the germline V gene, CDR1 is SGHTA and CDR2 is FQGNSA. The CDR3 totals 14 residues. The V and J ends lost 2 bases and 3 bases respectively, with 10 bases between them. CDR3 residues: CASSLLGADYGYTF. In nucleotides, the CDR3 is TGTGCCAGCAGCTTACTCGGGGCAGACTATGGCTACACCTTC.

This clonotype was observed many times. This chain connects TRBV7-3 to TRBJ1-5; a weak D match, TRBD1 (5 bases). The CDR3 is made up of 16 amino acids. The ends were cut back, 6 bases at V and 2 bases at J, with 17 bases in the middle. CDR1 SGHTA and CDR2 FQGTGA come from the germline V gene. CDR3 loop: CASRPYAGSRNQPQHF. For the CDR3, the DNA is TGTGCCAGCAGGCCTTACGCAGGGAGTCGCAATCAGCCCCAGCATTTT.

This chain uses TRBV3-1 with TRBJ2-2; 7 bases fit TRBD2. V gave up 1 base and J gave up 3 bases; unmatched junction bases: 8. The germline gives CDR1 LGHDT, CDR2 YNNKEL (reference sequence). The CDR3 is 17 amino acids. The CDR3 here is CASSQVPAGVHTGELFF. CDR3 nucleotide sequence: TGTGCCAGCAGCCAAGTCCCCGCGGGAGTGCACACCGGGGAGCTGTTTTTT.

This clonotype has only a few counts. The CDR3 region has the DNA TGCGCCAGCAGCCAAGCTTGGCCCTACGAGCAGTACTTC. It specifies CASSQAWPYEQYF. The genes are TRBV4-1 and TRBJ2-7; no firm D call. The length of the CDR3 is 13 residues. Germline CDR1 and CDR2: MGHRA and YSYEKL. The V end was cut by 1 base, the J end by 2 bases, with 6 bases between.

Many counts were recorded for this clonotype. The gene calls are TRBV18 and TRBJ2-7; perhaps TRBD1 as D (6 bases). Germline V gene lookup returns CDR1 KGHSH and CDR2 LQKENI. There are 15 residues in the CDR3. Trimming took off 0 bases at V and 4 bases at J, with 13 bases between the two ends. CDR3 protein: CASSPPGARAYEQYF. For the CDR3, the DNA is TGTGCCAGCTCACCACCGGGGGCTAGAGCTTACGAGCAGTACTTC.

This clonotype was observed a handful of times. V and J are TRBV29-1 and TRBJ2-5, with TRBD1 identical over 11 bases. CDR3 size: 12 residues. V shed 4 bases, J shed 5 bases, and the junction held 0 bases outside the gene matches. Germline lookup yields CDR1 SQVTM and CDR2 ANQGSEA. CDR3 sequence reads: CSVGTGGETQYF. CDR3 DNA sequence: TGCAGCGTTGGGACAGGGGGCGAGACCCAGTACTTC.

This clonotype was found many times. The chain combines TRBV5-1 with TRBJ1-2; tentative D call: TRBD1 (6 bases). Trimming took off 10 bases at V and 0 bases at J, with 19 bases between the two ends. In germline, CDR1 is SGHRS, CDR2 YFSETQ. The length of the CDR3 is 15 residues. CDR3 DNA sequence: TGCGCCCCAATCGCCCAGGGGCCTTCTAACTATGGCTACACCTTC. It codes for CAPIAQGPSNYGYTF.

This clonotype was observed many times. The chain joins TRBV28 to TRBJ2-7; D is unclear. CDR1 and CDR2 (germline): MDHEN, SYDVKM. This CDR3 has 11 residues. Trimming stripped 7 bases from V and 6 bases from J, with 10 bases between. The CDR3 is CASKDIAEQYF. The DNA for the CDR3 is TGTGCCAGCAAGGATATCGCCGAGCAGTACTTC.

The V and J genes are TRBV30 and TRBJ2-5; no definite D call. V was shortened by 5 bases and J by 5 bases, with 18 bases between the two germline ends. The CDR3 covers 14 residues. CDR1 GTSNPN and CDR2 SVGIG come from the germline V gene (reference sequence). CDR3 sequence reads: CAWEHDKFRETQYF. The DNA for the CDR3 is TGTGCCTGGGAACATGACAAGTTTCGGGAGACCCAGTACTTC.

This chain joins TRBV29-1 and TRBJ2-7, with 9 bases that match TRBD1. After removal of 7 bases from V and 2 bases from J, the junction contained 12 bases not matched to a gene. This CDR3 contains 15 residues. The V gene's germline CDR1 is SQVTM and CDR2 ANQGSEA. Here the CDR3 reads CSAVFPGTGPYEQYF. Here the CDR3 DNA reads TGCAGCGCCGTGTTCCCCGGGACAGGGCCCTACGAGCAGTACTTC.

This clonotype was picked up many times. The chain links TRBV5-1 to TRBJ2-3, with D unresolved. V dropped 4 bases and J dropped 6 bases, with 12 bases sitting between them. Germline V gene sequence: CDR1 SGHRS, CDR2 YFSETQ. The CDR3 is 13 amino acids. The CDR3 nucleotides read TGCGCCAGCAGCCCGGATCACTTCGATACGCAGTATTTT. It encodes CASSPDHFDTQYF.

This clonotype has at least ten counts. The chain joins TRBV5-1 to TRBJ1-5; 8 nucleotides align to TRBD1. The CDR3 covers 15 residues. The germline V gene has CDR1 SGHRS and CDR2 YFSETQ. J lost 1 base, V lost 0 bases, and 0 bases had no gene match. CDR3 sequence reads: CASSLGQGSNQPQHF. Here the CDR3 DNA reads TGCGCCAGCAGCTTGGGACAGGGGAGCAATCAGCCCCAGCATTTT.

Ten or more counts support this clonotype. This chain links TRBV28 with TRBJ2-3; TRBD2 aligns across 13 bases. Germline trimming cut 3 bases from V and 4 bases from J; bases unmatched to any gene: 7. From germline, CDR1 is MDHEN and CDR2 SYDVKM. CDR3 length equals 17 residues. Here the CDR3 reads CASSFGLAGAPSDTQYF. CDR3 DNA sequence: TGTGCCAGCAGTTTCGGACTAGCGGGGGCCCCGTCAGATACGCAGTATTTT.

A remark on this clonotype: Germline is not matched at one junction end, which may reflect a read error. This chain joins TRBV11-1 and TRBJ2-1, with 11 nucleotides matching TRBD2. Germline CDR1 SGHAT, CDR2 FQDESV (reference sequence). This CDR3 is built from 15 residues. The CDR3 DNA reads as TGTGCCAGCAGCCTAGCGGGAGGTCCGCCCAATGAGCAGTTCTTC. Its protein is CASSLAGGPPNEQFF.